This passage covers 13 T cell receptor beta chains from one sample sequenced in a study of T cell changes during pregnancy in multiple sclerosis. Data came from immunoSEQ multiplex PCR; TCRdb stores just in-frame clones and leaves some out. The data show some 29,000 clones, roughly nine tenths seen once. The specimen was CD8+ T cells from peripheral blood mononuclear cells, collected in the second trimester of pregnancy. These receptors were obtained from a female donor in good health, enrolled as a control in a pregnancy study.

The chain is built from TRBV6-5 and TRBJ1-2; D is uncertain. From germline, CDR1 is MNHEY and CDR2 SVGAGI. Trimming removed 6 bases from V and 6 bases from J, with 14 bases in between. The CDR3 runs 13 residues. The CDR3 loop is CASSPRESDGYTF. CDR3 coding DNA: TGTGCCAGCAGCCCCCGGGAGTCGGATGGCTACACCTTC.

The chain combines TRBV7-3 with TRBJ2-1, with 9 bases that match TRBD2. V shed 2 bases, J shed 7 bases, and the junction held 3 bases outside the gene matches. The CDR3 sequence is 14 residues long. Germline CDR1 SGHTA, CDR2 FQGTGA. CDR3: CASSLGGGGNEQFF. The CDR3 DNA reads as TGTGCCAGCAGCTTAGGCGGGGGGGGGAATGAGCAGTTCTTC.

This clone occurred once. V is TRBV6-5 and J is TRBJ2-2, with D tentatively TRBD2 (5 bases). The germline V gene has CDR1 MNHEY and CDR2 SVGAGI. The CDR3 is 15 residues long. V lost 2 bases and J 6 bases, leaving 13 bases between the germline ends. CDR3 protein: CASSYLEGGAGELFF. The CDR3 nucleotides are TGTGCCAGCAGTTACCTAGAGGGTGGAGCCGGGGAGCTGTTTTTT.

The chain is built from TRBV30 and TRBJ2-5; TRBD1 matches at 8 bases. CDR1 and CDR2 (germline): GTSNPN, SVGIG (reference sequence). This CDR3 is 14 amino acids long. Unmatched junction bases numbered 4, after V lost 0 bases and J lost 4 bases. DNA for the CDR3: TGTGCCTGGAGTGTATCACAGGGGGGAGAGACCCAGTACTTC. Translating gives CAWSVSQGGETQYF.

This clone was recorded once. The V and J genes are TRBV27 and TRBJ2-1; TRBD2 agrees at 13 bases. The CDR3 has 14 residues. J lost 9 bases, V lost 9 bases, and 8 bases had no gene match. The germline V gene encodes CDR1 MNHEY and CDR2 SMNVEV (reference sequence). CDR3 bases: TGTGCCAGTACTAGCGGGGGGGCCACTATTGAGCAGTTCTTC. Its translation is CASTSGGATIEQFF.

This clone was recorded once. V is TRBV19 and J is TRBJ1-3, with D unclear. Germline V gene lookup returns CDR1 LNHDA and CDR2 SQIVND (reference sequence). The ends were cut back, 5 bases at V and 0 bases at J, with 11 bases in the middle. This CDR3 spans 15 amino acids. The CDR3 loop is CASSPETDSGNTIYF. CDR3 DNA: TGTGCCAGTAGTCCCGAGACTGACTCTGGAAACACCATATATTTT.

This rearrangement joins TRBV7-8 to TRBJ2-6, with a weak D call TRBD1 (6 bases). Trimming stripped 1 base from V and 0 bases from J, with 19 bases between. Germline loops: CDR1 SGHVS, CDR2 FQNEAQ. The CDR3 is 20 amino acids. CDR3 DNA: TGTGCCAGCAGCTTAGGACAGGTCTCACTTCAAATCTCTGGGGCCAACGTCCTGACTTTC. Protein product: CASSLGQVSLQISGANVLTF.

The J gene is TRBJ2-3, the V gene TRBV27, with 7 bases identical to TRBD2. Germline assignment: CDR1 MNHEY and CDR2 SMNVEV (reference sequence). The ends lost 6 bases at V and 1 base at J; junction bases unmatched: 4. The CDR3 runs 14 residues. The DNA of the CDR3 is TGTGCCAGCAGACTTGCGGGAGGCACAGATACGCAGTATTTT. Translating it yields CASRLAGGTDTQYF.

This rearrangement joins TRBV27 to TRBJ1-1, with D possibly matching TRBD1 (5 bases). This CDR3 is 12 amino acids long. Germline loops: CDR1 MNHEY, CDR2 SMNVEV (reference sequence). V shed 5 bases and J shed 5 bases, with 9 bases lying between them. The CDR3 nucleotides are TGTGCCAGCAGTCGGGGGGGAACTGAAGCTTTCTTT. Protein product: CASSRGGTEAFF.

The chain's CDR3 is CASGGLGQDTQYF. CDR3 bases: TGTGCCAGCGGGGGCCTTGGGCAGGATACGCAGTATTTT. This chain uses TRBV7-9 with TRBJ2-3; a weak D match, TRBD1 (6 bases). Between the trimmed V and J ends, which lost 8 bases and 6 bases, there was a span of 15 bases. The CDR3 totals 13 residues. Looked up from germline, CDR1 is SEHNR and CDR2 is FQNEAQ (reference sequence).

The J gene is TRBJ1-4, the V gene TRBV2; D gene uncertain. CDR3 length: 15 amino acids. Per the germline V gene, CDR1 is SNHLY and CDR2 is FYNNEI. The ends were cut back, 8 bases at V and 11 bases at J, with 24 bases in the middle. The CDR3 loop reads CASLPGEGPAGKLFF. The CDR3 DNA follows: TGTGCCAGCCTACCGGGAGAGGGCCCGGCGGGGAAACTGTTTTTT.

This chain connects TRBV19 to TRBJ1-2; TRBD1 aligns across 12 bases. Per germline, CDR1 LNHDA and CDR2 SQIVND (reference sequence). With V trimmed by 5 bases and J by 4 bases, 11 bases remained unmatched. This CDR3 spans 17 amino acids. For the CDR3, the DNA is TGTGCCAGTAGTGAGGGACAGGGGGCCTTACTTGCCTATGGCTACACCTTC. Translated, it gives CASSEGQGALLAYGYTF.

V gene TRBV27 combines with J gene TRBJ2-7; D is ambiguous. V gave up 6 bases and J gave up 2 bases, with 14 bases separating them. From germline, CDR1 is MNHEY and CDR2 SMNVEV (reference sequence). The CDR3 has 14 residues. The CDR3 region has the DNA TGTGCCAGCAGCCTTGACTCGGTGACCTACGAGCAGTACTTC. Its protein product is CASSLDSVTYEQYF.